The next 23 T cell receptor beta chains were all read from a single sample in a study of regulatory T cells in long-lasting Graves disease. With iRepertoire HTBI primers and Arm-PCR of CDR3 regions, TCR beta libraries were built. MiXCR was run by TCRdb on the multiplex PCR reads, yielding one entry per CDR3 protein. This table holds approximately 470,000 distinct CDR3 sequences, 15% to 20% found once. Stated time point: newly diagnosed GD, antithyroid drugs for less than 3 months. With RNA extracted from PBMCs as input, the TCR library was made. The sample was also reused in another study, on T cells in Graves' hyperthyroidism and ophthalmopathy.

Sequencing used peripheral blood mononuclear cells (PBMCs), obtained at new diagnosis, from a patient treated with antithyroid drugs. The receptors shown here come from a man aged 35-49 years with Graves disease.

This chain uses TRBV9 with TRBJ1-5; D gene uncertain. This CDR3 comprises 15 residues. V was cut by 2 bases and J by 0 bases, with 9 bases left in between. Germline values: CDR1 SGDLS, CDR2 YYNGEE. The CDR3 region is CASSVDSNSNQPQHF. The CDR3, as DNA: TGTGCCAGCAGCGTTGACTCGAATAGCAATCAGCCCCAGCATTTT.

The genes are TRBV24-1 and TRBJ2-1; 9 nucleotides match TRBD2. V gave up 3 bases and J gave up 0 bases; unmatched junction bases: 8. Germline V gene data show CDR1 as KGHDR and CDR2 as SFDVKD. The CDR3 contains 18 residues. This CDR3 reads CATSDPGLAKSSYNEQFF. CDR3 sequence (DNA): TGTGCCACCAGTGATCCCGGACTAGCGAAAAGCTCCTACAATGAGCAGTTCTTC.

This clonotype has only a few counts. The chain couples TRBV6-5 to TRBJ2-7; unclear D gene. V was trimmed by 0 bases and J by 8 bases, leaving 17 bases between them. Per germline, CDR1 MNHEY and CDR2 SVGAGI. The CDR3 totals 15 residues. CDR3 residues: CASSYSLGHQDKQYF. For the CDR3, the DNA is TGTGCCAGCAGTTACTCGTTGGGCCATCAGGATAAGCAGTACTTC.

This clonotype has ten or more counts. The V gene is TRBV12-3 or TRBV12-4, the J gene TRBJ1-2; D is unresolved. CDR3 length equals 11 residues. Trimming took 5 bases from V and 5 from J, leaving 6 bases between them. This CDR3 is CASSLRYGYTF. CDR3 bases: TGTGCCAGCAGTCTGAGATATGGCTACACCTTC.

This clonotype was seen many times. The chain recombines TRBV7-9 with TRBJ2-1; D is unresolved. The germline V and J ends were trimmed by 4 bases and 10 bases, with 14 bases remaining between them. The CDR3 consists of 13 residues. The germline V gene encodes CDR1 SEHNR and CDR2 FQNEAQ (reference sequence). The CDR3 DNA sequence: TGTGCCAGCAGCTCAGCGTCTCCCCTCGAGCAGTTCTTC. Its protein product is CASSSASPLEQFF.

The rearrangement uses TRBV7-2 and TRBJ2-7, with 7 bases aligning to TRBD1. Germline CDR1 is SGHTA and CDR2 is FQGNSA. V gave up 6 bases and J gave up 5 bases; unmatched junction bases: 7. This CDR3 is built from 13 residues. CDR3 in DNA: TGTGCCAGCAGGAGACAGGGTGACAACGAGCAGTACTTC. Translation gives CASRRQGDNEQYF. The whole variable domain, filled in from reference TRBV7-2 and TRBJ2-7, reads GAGVSQSPSNKVTEKGKDVELRCDPISGHTALYWYRQSLGQGLEFLIYFQGNSAPDKSGLPSDRFSAERTGGSVSTLTIQRTQQEDSAVYLCASRRQGDNEQYFGPGTRLTVT.

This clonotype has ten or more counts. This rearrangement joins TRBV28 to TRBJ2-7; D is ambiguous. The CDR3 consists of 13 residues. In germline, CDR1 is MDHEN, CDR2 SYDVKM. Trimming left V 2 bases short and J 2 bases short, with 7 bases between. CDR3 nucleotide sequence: TGTGCCAGCAGTTTACCCTGGACCTACGAGCAGTACTTC. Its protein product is CASSLPWTYEQYF. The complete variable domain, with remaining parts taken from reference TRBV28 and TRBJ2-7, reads DVKVTQSSRYLVKRTGEKVFLECVQDMDHENMFWYRQDPGLGLRLIYFSYDVKMKEKGDIPEGYSVSREKKERFSLILESASTNQTSMYLCASSLPWTYEQYFGPGTRLTVT.

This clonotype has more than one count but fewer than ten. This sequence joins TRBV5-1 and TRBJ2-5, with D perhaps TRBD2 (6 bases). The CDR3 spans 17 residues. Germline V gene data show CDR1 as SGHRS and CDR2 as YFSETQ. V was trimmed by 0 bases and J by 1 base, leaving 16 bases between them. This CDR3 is CASSLGRGGQLQETQYF. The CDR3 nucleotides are TGCGCCAGCAGCTTGGGGAGGGGCGGGCAACTCCAAGAGACCCAGTACTTC.

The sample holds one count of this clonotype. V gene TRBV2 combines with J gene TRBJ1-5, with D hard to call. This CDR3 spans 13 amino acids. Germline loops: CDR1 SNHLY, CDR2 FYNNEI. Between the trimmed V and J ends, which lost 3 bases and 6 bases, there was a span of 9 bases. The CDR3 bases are TGTGCCAGCAGTGACAGGTTCGTTCAGCCCCAGCATTTT. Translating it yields CASSDRFVQPQHF.

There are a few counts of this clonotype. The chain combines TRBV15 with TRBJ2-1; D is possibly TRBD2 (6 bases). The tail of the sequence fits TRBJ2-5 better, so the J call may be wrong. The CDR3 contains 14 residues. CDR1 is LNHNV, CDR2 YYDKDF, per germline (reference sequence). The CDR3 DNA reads TGTGCCACCAGCAGAGGGAGAGCGGGAGAGACCCAGTACTTC. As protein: CATSRGRAGETQYF.

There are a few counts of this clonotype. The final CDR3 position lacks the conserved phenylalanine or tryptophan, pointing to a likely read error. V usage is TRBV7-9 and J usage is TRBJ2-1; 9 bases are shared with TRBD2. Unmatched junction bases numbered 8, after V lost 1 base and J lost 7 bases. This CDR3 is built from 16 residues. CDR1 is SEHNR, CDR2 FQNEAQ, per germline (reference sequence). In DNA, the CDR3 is TGTGCCAGCAGCTTAGTTCCTAGCGGGATAGAGAATGAGCAGTTCCTC. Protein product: CASSLVPSGIENEQFL.

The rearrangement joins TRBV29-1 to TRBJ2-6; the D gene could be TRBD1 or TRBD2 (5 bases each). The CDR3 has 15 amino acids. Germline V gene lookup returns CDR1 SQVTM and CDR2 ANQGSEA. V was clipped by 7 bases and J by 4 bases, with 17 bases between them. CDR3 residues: CSAYGDGLGANVLTF. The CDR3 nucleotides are TGCAGCGCGTACGGGGACGGGCTGGGGGCCAACGTCCTGACTTTC. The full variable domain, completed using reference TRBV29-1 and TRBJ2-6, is SAVISQKPSRDICQRGTSLTIQCQVDSQVTMMFWYRQQPGQSLTLIATANQGSEATYESGFVIDKFPISRPNLTFSTLTVSNMSPEDSSIYLCSAYGDGLGANVLTFGAGSRLTVL.

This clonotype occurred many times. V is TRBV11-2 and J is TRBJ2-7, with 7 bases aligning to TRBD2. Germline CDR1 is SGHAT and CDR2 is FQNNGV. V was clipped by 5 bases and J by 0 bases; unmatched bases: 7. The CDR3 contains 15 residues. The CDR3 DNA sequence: TGTGCCAGCAGCAAGTACGGGGGGAGCTCCTACGAGCAGTACTTC. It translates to CASSKYGGSSYEQYF. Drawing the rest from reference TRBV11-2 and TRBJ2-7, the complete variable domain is EAGVAQSPRYKIIEKRQSVAFWCNPISGHATLYWYQQILGQGPKLLIQFQNNGVVDDSQLPKDRFSAERLKGVDSTLKIQPAKLEDSAVYLCASSKYGGSSYEQYFGPGTRLTVT.

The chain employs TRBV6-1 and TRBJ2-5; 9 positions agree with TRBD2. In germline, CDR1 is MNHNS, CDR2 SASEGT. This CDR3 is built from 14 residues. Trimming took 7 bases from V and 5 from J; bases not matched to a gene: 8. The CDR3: CASMISGRPETQYF. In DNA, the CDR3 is TGTGCCAGCATGATTAGCGGGAGACCCGAGACCCAGTACTTC.

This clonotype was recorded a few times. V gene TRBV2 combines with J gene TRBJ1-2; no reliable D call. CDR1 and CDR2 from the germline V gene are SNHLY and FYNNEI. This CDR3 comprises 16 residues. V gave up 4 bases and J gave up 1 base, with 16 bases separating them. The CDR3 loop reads CASSGHVVSDNYGYTF. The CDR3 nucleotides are TGTGCCAGCAGTGGCCACGTAGTCAGCGATAACTATGGCTACACCTTC.

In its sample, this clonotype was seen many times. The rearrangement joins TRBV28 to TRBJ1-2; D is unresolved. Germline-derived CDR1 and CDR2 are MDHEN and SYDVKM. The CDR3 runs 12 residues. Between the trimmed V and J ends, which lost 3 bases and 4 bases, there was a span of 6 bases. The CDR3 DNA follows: TGTGCCAGCAGTTTGACGGGCTATGGCTACACCTTC. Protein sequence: CASSLTGYGYTF.

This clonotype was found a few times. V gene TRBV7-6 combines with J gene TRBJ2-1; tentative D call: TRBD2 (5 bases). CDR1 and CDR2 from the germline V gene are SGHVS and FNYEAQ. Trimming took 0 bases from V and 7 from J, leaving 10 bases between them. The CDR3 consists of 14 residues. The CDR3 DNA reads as TGTGCCAGCAGCTTAGCGGGAGTTGGTAATGAGCAGTTCTTC. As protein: CASSLAGVGNEQFF.

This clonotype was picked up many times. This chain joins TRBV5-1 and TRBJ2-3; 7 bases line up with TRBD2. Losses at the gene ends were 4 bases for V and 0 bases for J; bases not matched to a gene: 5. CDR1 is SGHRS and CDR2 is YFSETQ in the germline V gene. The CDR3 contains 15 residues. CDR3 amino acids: CASSPPSGSTDTQYF. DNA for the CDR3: TGCGCCAGCAGCCCACCTAGCGGAAGCACAGATACGCAGTATTTT. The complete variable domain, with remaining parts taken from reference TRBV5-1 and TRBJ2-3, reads KAGVTQTPRYLIKTRGQQVTLSCSPISGHRSVSWYQQTPGQGLQFLFEYFSETQRNKGNFPGRFSGRQFSNSRSEMNVSTLELGDSALYLCASSPPSGSTDTQYFGPGTRLTVL.

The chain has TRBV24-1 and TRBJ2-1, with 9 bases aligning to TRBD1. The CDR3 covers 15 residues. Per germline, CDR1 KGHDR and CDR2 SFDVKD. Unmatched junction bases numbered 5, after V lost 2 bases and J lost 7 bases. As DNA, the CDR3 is TGTGCCACCAGTGATTCGGGGACAGGGTCGAATGAGCAGTTCTTC. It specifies CATSDSGTGSNEQFF.

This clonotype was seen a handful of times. The CDR3 coding sequence is TGTGCCAGCGCTAGGGGGTTGGTCGGCACCGGGGAGCTGTTTTTT. This gives the protein CASARGLVGTGELFF. The J gene is TRBJ2-2, the V gene TRBV27; D might be TRBD1 (6 bases). Trimming pared 8 bases from V and 4 bases from J, leaving 17 bases between. Germline V lookup: CDR1 MNHEY, CDR2 SMNVEV (reference sequence). There are 15 residues in the CDR3.

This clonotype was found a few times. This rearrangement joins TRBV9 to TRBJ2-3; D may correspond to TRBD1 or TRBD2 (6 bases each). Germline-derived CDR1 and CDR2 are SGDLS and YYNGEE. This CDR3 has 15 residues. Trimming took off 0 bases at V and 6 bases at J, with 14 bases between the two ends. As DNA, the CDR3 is TGTGCCAGCAGCGTAGACGGGGGCGCGGGGGATACGCAGTATTTT. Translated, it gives CASSVDGGAGDTQYF.

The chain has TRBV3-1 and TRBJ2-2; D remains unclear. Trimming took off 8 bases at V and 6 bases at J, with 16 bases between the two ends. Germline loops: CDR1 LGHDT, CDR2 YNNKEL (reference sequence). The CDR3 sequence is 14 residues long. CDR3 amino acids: CASLSIGSAGELFF. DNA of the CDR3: TGTGCCAGCCTCTCAATCGGCAGCGCCGGGGAGCTGTTTTTT.

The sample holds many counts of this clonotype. CDR3 region: CASSLVGTPLETQYF. The CDR3 DNA reads as TGTGCCAGCAGCTTAGTGGGGACCCCCCTGGAGACCCAGTACTTC. This rearrangement joins TRBV11-2 to TRBJ2-5; D is possibly TRBD1 or TRBD2 (5 bases each). CDR3 length: 15 residues. The germline V gene has CDR1 SGHAT and CDR2 FQNNGV. V was trimmed by 1 base and J by 5 bases, leaving 14 bases between them.